This is a list of T cell receptor beta chains from one sample in a study of blood T cell repertoires in COVID-19. Here immunoSEQ multiplex PCR was the method, and the copy in TCRdb shows in-frame clones only, minus some. The sample includes around 140,000 clones, over 70% of them seen just once. Sequenced material: peripheral blood. The receptor set was obtained from a human donor in a cohort sampled during active COVID-19. Both conserved end residues are part of each CDR3. Fields, in order: D gene, clone size, V gene, J gene, CDR3 protein, CDR3 DNA. The D gene is left open where the match is weak. Size tells how often a clone was seen (once, few, many) or the class of an expanded clone, and some rows leave it out.

TRBD1	-	TRBV7-8	TRBJ2-7	CASSPLGTASTYEQYF	TGTGCCAGCAGCCCATTAGGGACAGCGAGCACCTACGAGCAGTACTTC
TRBD1	-	TRBV11-2	TRBJ2-7	CASSLGGTGVYEQYF	TGTGCCAGCAGCTTAGGGGGGACAGGGGTCTACGAGCAGTACTTC
-	-	TRBV5-1	TRBJ2-2	CASSLNYMNTGELFF	TGCGCCAGCAGCTTGAATTATATGAACACCGGGGAGCTGTTTTTT
TRBD1	-	TRBV6-2/TRBV6-3	TRBJ2-3	CASSLYDRGWTDTQYF	TGTGCCAGCAGTTTGTACGACAGGGGGTGGACAGATACGCAGTATTTT
TRBD1	once	TRBV14	TRBJ1-4	CASSQGSTGWNEKLFF	TGTGCCAGCAGCCAAGGATCGACAGGGTGGAATGAAAAACTGTTTTTT
TRBD1	-	TRBV5-1	TRBJ1-2	CASSPGGTANYGYTF	TGCGCCAGCAGCCCGGGGGGGACAGCTAACTATGGCTACACCTTC
-	-	TRBV2	TRBJ1-2	CASVPDRSYGYTF	TGTGCCAGCGTCCCCGACAGGTCCTATGGCTACACCTTC
TRBD2	-	TRBV4-1	TRBJ2-1	CASSRLGGGYDEQFF	TGCGCCAGCAGCCGTTTGGGCGGGGGGTACGATGAGCAGTTCTTC
-	-	TRBV27	TRBJ2-2	CASSRTANTGELFF	TGTGCCAGCAGTCGGACAGCGAACACCGGGGAGCTGTTTTTT
-	-	TRBV12-3/TRBV12-4	TRBJ2-5	CASAWGAEETQYF	TGTGCCAGCGCTTGGGGAGCGGAAGAGACCCAGTACTTC
-	-	TRBV9	TRBJ1-2	CASSADIGVGYYGYTF	TGTGCCAGCAGCGCGGACATCGGTGTGGGGTACTATGGCTACACCTTC
TRBD1	few	TRBV5-4	TRBJ2-1	CASSLNSGGSYNEQFF	TGTGCCAGCAGCCTCAATTCAGGGGGCTCTTACAATGAGCAGTTCTTC
TRBD2	-	TRBV7-3	TRBJ2-3	CASSSSGNTDTQYF	TGTGCCAGCAGCTCTAGCGGAAACACAGATACGCAGTATTTT
-	once	TRBV14	TRBJ2-2	CASSQVSGAGELFF	TGTGCCAGCAGCCAAGTTAGCGGAGCCGGGGAGCTGTTTTTT
-	once	TRBV6-5	TRBJ2-1	CASSSPQVIGNDEQFF	TGTGCCAGCAGTTCCCCCCAAGTCATCGGTAATGATGAGCAGTTCTTC
-	-	TRBV2	TRBJ1-1	CATTRPPGEAFF	TGTGCCACTACTCGGCCCCCGGGAGAAGCTTTCTTT
-	-	TRBV21-1	TRBJ1-6	CASSPVGTGAPAGYNSPLHF	-
TRBD2	-	TRBV15	TRBJ2-1	CATSGQRTSGMNEQFF	TGTGCCACCAGCGGTCAGCGGACTAGCGGGATGAATGAGCAGTTCTTC
TRBD1	-	TRBV2	TRBJ1-2	CASRAGTGSYTF	TGTGCCAGCAGAGCCGGGACAGGGTCCTACACCTTC
-	once	TRBV5-6	TRBJ2-7	CASSLTGSYEQYF	TGTGCCAGCAGCTTGACGGGTTCCTACGAGCAGTACTTC
TRBD2	-	TRBV19	TRBJ2-2	CASNGLGMVRGELFF	TGTGCCAGTAACGGACTAGGAATGGTCAGGGGGGAGCTGTTTTTT
-	-	TRBV18	TRBJ2-5	CASSPLASQETQYF	TGTGCCAGCTCACCACTAGCGTCACAAGAGACCCAGTACTTC
TRBD1	many	TRBV3-1/TRBV3-2	TRBJ1-1	CASSSTGQGNTEAFF	TGTGCCAGCAGTTCCACCGGACAGGGCAACACTGAAGCTTTCTTT
-	-	TRBV3-1/TRBV3-2	TRBJ1-1	CASSQTRSRTTNTEAFF	TGTGCCAGCAGCCAGACGAGGTCCAGGACAACGAACACTGAAGCTTTCTTT
-	few	TRBV5-4	TRBJ2-5	CASSLPSLAGSGETQYF	TGTGCCAGCAGCTTGCCGTCCTTAGCCGGGAGCGGGGAGACCCAGTACTTC
-	-	TRBV24-1	TRBJ2-5	CATSDAGPPSFQETQYF	TGTGCCACCAGTGATGCGGGACCGCCCAGCTTCCAAGAGACCCAGTACTTC
TRBD2	few	TRBV5-1	TRBJ2-3	CASRSGLAGGDTQYF	TGCGCCAGCAGATCCGGACTAGCGGGGGGTGATACGCAGTATTTT
-	-	TRBV5-1	TRBJ2-2	CASSLARRNTGELFF	TGCGCCAGCAGCTTGGCCAGGCGGAACACCGGGGAGCTGTTTTTT
TRBD2	-	TRBV30	TRBJ2-1	CAWRGLAGEFNEQFF	TGTGCCTGGAGGGGACTAGCGGGAGAGTTTAATGAGCAGTTCTTC
-	few	TRBV6-5	TRBJ1-1	CASSYSFTGGTEAFF	TGTGCCAGCAGTTACTCGTTTACGGGGGGCACTGAAGCTTTCTTT
-	-	TRBV21-1	TRBJ1-4	CASPSLRNLNEKLFF	TGTGCCAGCCCTTCCCTCAGGAACCTAAATGAAAAACTGTTTTTT
TRBD1	-	TRBV5-1	TRBJ1-1	CASSPGQDPLLAFF	TGCGCCAGCAGCCCTGGACAGGATCCTTTGTTGGCTTTCTTT
-	once	TRBV9	TRBJ2-2	CASGPINTGELFF	TGTGCCAGCGGTCCTATAAACACCGGGGAGCTGTTTTTT
TRBD2	once	TRBV5-1	TRBJ2-1	CASSMGLGAAAEQFF	TGCGCCAGCAGCATGGGACTAGGGGCCGCGGCTGAGCAGTTCTTC
TRBD1	-	TRBV5-6	TRBJ1-2	CASSSGTGHGYTF	TGTGCCAGCAGCTCCGGGACAGGGCACGGCTACACCTTC
-	-	TRBV5-4	TRBJ1-1	CASSLQGRMNTEAFF	TGTGCCAGCAGCTTACAGGGACGGATGAACACTGAAGCTTTCTTT
-	-	TRBV5-1	TRBJ1-5	CASSAGPNSNQPQHF	TGCGCCAGCAGCGCGGGACCCAATAGCAATCAGCCCCAGCATTTT
-	-	TRBV6-2/TRBV6-3	TRBJ2-4	CASSYDRSKNIQYF	TGTGCCAGCAGTTACGACAGATCCAAAAACATTCAGTACTTC
-	-	TRBV6-5	TRBJ1-2	CASSPTGNYGYTF	TGTGCCAGCAGTCCGACTGGCAACTATGGCTACACCTTC
-	-	TRBV11-3	TRBJ1-1	CASSFREGAFF	TGTGCCAGCAGCTTCAGGGAAGGAGCTTTCTTT
TRBD1	-	TRBV19	TRBJ1-2	CASSISTNRGGYTF	TGTGCCAGTAGTATTTCCACCAACAGGGGCGGCTACACCTTC